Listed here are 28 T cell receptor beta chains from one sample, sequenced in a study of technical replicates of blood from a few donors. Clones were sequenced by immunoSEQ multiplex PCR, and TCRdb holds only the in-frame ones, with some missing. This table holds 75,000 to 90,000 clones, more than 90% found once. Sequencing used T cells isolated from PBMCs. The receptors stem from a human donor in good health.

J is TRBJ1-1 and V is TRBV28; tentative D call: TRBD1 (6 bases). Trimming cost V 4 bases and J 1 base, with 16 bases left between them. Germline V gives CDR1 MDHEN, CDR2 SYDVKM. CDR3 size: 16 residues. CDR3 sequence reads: CASSYQNEQGNTEAFF. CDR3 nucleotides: TGTGCCAGCAGTTACCAAAACGAACAGGGGAACACTGAAGCTTTCTTT.

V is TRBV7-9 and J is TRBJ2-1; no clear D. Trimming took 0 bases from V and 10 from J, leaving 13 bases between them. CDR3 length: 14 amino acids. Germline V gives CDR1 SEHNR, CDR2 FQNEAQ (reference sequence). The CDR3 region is CASSLAPPYGEQFF. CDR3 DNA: TGTGCCAGCAGCTTAGCTCCACCATATGGCGAGCAGTTCTTC.

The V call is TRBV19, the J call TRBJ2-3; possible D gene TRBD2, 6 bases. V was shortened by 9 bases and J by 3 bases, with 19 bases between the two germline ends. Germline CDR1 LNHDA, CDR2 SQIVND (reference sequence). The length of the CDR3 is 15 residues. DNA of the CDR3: TGTGCCAGCCATTCGGACTACGATGAAACAGATACGCAGTATTTT. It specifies CASHSDYDETDTQYF.

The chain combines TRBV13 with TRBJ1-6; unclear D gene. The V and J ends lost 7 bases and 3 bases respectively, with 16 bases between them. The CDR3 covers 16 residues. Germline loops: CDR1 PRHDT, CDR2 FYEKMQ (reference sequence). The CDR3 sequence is CASTTRRGSYNSPLHF. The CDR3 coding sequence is TGTGCCAGCACCACCCGGCGCGGGAGCTATAATTCACCCCTCCACTTT. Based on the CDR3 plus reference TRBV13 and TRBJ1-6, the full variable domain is AAGVIQSPRHLIKEKRETATLKCYPIPRHDTVYWYQQGPGQDPQFLISFYEKMQSDKGSIPDRFSAQQFSDYHSELNMSSLELGDSALYFCASTTRRGSYNSPLHFGNGTRLTVT.

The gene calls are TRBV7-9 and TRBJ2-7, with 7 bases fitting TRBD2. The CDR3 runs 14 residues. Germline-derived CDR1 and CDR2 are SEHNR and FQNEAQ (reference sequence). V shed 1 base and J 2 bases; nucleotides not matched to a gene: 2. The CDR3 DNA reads TGTGCCAGCAGCTTAGGTGGGAGGGCCTACGAGCAGTACTTC. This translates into CASSLGGRAYEQYF.

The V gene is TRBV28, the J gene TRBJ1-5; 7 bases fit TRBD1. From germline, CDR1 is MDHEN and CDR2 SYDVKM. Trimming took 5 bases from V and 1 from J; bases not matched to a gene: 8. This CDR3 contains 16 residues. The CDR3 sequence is CASSPTGRGSNQPQHF. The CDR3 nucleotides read TGTGCCAGCAGTCCGACAGGGCGAGGGAGCAATCAGCCCCAGCATTTT. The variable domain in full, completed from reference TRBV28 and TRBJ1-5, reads DVKVTQSSRYLVKRTGEKVFLECVQDMDHENMFWYRQDPGLGLRLIYFSYDVKMKEKGDIPEGYSVSREKKERFSLILESASTNQTSMYLCASSPTGRGSNQPQHFGDGTRLSIL.

The CDR3 DNA follows: TGTGCCAGCAGTGAACGGGACAGGGCTGATGGCTACACCTTC. This encodes CASSERDRADGYTF. The chain links TRBV6-1 to TRBJ1-2, with 9 bases aligning to TRBD1. The CDR3 sequence is 14 residues long. Trimming removed 2 bases from V and 6 bases from J; junction bases left unmatched: 4. Per the germline V gene, CDR1 is MNHNS and CDR2 is SASEGT.

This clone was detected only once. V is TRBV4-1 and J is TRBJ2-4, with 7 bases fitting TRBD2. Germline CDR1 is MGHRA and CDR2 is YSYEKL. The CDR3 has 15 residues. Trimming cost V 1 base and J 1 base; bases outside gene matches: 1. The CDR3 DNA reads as TGCGCCAGCAGCCAAGGGCGGGGGGCCAAAAACATTCAGTACTTC. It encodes CASSQGRGAKNIQYF.

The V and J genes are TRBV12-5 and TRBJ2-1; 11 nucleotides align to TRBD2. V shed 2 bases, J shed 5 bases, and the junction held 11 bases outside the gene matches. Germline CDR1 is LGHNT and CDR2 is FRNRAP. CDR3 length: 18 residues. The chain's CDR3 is CASGLPETSGDSHNEQFF. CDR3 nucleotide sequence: TGTGCTAGTGGTTTGCCGGAGACTAGCGGGGATTCCCACAATGAGCAGTTCTTC.

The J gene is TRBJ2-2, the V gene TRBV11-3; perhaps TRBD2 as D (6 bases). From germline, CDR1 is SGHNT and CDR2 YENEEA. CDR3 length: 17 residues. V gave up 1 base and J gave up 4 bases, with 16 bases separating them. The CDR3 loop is CASSLAWGDGSTGELFF. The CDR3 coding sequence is TGTGCCAGCAGCTTAGCCTGGGGGGACGGAAGCACCGGGGAGCTGTTTTTT.

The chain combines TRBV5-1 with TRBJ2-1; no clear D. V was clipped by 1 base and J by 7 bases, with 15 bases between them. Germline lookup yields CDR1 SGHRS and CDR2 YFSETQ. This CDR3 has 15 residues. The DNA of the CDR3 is TGCGCCAGCAGCTTGTACAACGCCCAGAAGAATGAGCAGTTCTTC. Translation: CASSLYNAQKNEQFF.

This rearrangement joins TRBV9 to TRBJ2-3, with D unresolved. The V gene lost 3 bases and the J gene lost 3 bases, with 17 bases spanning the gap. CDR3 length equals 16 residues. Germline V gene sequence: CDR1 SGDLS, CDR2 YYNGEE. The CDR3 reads CASSATALSRTDTQYF. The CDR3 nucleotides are TGTGCCAGCAGCGCCACCGCCCTATCACGGACAGATACGCAGTATTTT.

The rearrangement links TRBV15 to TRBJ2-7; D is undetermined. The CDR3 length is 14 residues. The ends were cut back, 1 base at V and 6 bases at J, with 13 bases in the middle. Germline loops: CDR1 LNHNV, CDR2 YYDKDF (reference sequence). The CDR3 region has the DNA TGTGCCACCAGCAGAGCTAGGCTACCGCCCGAGCAGTACTTC. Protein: CATSRARLPPEQYF.

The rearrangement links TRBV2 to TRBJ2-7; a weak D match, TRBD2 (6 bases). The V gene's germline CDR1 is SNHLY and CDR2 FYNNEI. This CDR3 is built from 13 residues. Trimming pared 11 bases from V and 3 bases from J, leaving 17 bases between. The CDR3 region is CAGNHGGFYEQYF. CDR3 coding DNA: TGTGCCGGGAACCACGGGGGTTTCTACGAGCAGTACTTC. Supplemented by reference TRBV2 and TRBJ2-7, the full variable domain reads EPEVTQTPSHQVTQMGQEVILRCVPISNHLYFYWYRQILGQKVEFLVSFYNNEISEKSEIFDDQFSVERPDGSNFTLKIRSTKLEDSAMYFCAGNHGGFYEQYFGPGTRLTVT.

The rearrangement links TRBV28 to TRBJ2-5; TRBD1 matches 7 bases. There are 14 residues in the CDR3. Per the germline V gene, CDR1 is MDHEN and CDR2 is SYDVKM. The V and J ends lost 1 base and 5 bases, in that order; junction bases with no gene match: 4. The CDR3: CASSLSTGWETQYF. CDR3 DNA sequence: TGTGCCAGCAGTTTATCGACAGGGTGGGAGACCCAGTACTTC.

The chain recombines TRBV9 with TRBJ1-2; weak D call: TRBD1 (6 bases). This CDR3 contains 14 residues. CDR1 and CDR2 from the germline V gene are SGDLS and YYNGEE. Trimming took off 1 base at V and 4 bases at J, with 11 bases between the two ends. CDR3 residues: CASSVSRGTYGYTF. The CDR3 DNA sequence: TGTGCCAGCAGCGTATCCAGGGGAACCTATGGCTACACCTTC. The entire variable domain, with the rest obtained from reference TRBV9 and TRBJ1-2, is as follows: DSGVTQTPKHLITATGQRVTLRCSPRSGDLSVYWYQQSLDQGLQFLIQYYNGEERAKGNILERFSAQQFPDLHSELNLSSLELGDSALYFCASSVSRGTYGYTFGSGTRLTVV.

CDR3 sequence: CASRTGTQNTGELFF. In DNA form, the CDR3 reads TGTGCCAGCAGGACCGGGACACAGAACACCGGGGAGCTGTTTTTT. The rearrangement joins TRBV6-5 to TRBJ2-2, with D possibly matching TRBD1 (6 bases). The ends were cut back, 6 bases at V and 1 base at J, with 12 bases in the middle. CDR3 size: 15 residues. Germline V CDR1 and CDR2: MNHEY, SVGAGI.

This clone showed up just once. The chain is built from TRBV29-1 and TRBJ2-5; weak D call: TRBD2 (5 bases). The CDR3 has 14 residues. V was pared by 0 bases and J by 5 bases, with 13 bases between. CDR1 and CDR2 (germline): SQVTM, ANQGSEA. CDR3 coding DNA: TGCAGCGTTGAAGATCGCGGGTTGTCTGAGACCCAGTACTTC. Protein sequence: CSVEDRGLSETQYF.

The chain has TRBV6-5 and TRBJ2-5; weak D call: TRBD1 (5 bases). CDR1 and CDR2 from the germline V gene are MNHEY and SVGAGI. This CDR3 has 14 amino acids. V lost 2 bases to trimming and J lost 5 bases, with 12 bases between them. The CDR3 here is CASSYLQGSETQYF. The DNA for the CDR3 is TGTGCCAGCAGTTACCTCCAGGGCAGCGAGACCCAGTACTTC.

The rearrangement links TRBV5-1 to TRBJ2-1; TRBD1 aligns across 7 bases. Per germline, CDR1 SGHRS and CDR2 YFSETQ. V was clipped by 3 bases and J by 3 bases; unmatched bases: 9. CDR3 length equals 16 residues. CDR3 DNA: TGCGCCAGCAGCTGGTACGACAGGGATGACTACAATGAGCAGTTCTTC. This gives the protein CASSWYDRDDYNEQFF.

The CDR3 DNA reads as TGTGCCAGCATCCTTAACCGGGACAGGGCTTCGTCACCCCTCCACTTT. It translates to CASILNRDRASSPLHF. The chain links TRBV5-8 to TRBJ1-6; 9 bases align to TRBD1. V dropped 6 bases and J dropped 10; count of bases not matched to a gene: 14. The CDR3 is 16 amino acids. Germline CDR1 and CDR2: SGHTS and YDEGEE.

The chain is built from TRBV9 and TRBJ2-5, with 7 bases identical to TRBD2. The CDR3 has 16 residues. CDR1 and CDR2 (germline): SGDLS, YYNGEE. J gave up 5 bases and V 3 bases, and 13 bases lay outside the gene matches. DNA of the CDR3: TGTGCCAGCAGCGGGACGGGACTACCCTCGAGGGAGACCCAGTACTTC. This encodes CASSGTGLPSRETQYF.

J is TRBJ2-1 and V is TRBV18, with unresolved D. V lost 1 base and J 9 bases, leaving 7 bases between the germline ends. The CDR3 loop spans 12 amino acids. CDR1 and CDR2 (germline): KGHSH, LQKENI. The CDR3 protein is CASSPQEIEQFF. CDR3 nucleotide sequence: TGTGCCAGCTCACCACAAGAGATTGAGCAGTTCTTC.

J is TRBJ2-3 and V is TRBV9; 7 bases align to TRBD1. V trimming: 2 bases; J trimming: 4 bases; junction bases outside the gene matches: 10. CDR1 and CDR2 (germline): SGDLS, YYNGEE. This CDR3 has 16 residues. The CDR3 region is CASSVGQAGGSDTQYF. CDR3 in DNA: TGTGCCAGCAGCGTTGGACAAGCAGGGGGATCAGATACGCAGTATTTT.

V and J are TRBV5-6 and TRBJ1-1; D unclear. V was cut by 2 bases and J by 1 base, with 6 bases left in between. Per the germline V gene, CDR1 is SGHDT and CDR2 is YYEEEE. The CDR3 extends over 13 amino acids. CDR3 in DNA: TGTGCCAGCAGCTTTAGAGGGAACACTGAAGCTTTCTTT. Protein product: CASSFRGNTEAFF.

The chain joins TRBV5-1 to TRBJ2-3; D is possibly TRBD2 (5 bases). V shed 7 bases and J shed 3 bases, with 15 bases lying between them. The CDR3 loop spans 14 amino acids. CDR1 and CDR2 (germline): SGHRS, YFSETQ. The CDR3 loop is CASSATSSTDTQYF. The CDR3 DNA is TGCGCCAGCTCCGCTACTAGTTCAACAGATACGCAGTATTTT.

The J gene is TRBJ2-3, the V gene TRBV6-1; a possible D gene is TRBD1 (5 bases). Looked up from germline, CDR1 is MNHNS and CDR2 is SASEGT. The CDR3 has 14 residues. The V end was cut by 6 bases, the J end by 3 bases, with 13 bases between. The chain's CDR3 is CASSPISGTDTQYF. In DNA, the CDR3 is TGTGCCAGCAGCCCTATATCAGGGACAGATACGCAGTATTTT.

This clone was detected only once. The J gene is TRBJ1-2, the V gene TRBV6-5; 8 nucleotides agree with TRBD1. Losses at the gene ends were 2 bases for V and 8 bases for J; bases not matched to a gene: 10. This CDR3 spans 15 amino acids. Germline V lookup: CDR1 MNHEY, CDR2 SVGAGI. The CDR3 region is CASSYGLQGAGGYTF. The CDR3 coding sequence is TGTGCCAGCAGTTACGGACTTCAGGGGGCAGGAGGCTACACCTTC.